The sequence of this T cell receptor beta chain was determined in a study of T-cell reconstitution after alpha-beta-depleted transplantation in children. Unique molecular identifiers tagged the TCRbeta library. Each CDR3 protein gets one entry after TCRdb re-called the PCR reads with MiXCR. This sample carries hundreds of thousands of distinct CDR3 sequences, over 10% of them seen once, and the ten largest clones take about 0.77%. As for this clonotype: No antigen is known for it. A much larger clonotype is one base distant, so this may be a read error.

Germline CDR1 and CDR2: DFQATT and SNEGSKA (reference sequence). The V end lost 3 bases, the J end lost 9 bases, and 21 bases lay between the germline ends. The CDR3 totals 15 residues. Study-wide findings and caveats: T-cell counts and diversity at one year post-transplant came mainly from newly produced T cells. Expanded graft clones, several hundred of them, were reportedly the source of alpha-beta T cells about two months after transplant. For some patients, TCRbeta diversity was high at day 60 because of recipient T cells and thymic progenitors that survived.

The TCR was taken from a girl aged 2-10 years with congenital amegakaryocytic thrombocytopenia, due to receive a stem cell transplant. The J gene is TRBJ2-1, the V gene TRBV20-1; no definite D call. The sequencing here drew on PBMCs, taken before TCRalphabeta/CD19-depleted stem cell transplant. The CDR3 sequence: CSASDSVSVFLEQFF. The CDR3 nucleotides are TGCAGTGCTAGCGATTCAGTTTCTGTTTTTCTTGAGCAGTTCTTC.